This TCR beta chain was recorded in a study of a mutant IDH1 vaccine in newly diagnosed glioma. On the study more broadly: Vaccination began 4-6 weeks post radiotherapy alone, or with temozolomide cycles. Those enrolled had earlier been treated with radiotherapy, temozolomide, or both, mostly both. Findings and caveats of the study: Immune responses induced by the vaccine were seen in roughly 93% of patients, spanning multiple MHC alleles.

Sequencing was performed with immunoSEQ multiplex PCR; in TCRdb, only in-frame clones are kept and a portion is missing. The sample gives 77,000 or so clones, 85% of which show up once; roughly 0.74% is in the top ten. Time point: week 23, last vaccination. It was 300 ug of mutant IDH1 20-mer peptide that made up each vaccine dose, given with topical imiquimod. There are 14 residues in the CDR3. The germline gives CDR1 SGHTS, CDR2 YDEGEE. Turning to this clone: Its cognate antigen is unknown.

The rearrangement links TRBV5-8 to TRBJ2-5; TRBD2 is a possible D gene (6 bases). The assigned J gene may be wrong: the sequence end matches TRBJ2-7 better. The sequence was collected from a woman in her 50s with glioma. The input for sequencing was PBMCs, taken from a glioma patient whose treatment included an IDH1 peptide vaccine. CDR3 residues: CASSLVGLTYEQYF. The CDR3 DNA sequence: TGTGCCAGCAGCTTGGTTGGACTAACCTACGAGCAGTACTTC.